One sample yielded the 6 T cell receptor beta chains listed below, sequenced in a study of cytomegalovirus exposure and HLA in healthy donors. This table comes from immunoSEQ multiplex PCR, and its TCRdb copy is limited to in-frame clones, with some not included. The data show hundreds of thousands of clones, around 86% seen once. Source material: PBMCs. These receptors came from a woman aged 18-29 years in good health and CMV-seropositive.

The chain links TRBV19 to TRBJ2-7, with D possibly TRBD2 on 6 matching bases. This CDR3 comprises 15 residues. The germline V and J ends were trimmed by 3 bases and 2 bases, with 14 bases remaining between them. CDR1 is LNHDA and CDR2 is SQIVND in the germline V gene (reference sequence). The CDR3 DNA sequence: TGTGCCAGTAGTATTAAGTGGGGGGTACCCTACGAGCAGTACTTC. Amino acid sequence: CASSIKWGVPYEQYF.

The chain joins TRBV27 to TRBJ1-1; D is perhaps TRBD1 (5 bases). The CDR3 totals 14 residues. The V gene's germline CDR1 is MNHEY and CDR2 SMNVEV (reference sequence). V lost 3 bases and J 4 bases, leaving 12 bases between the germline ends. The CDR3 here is CASSLAGSSTEAFF. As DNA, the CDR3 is TGTGCCAGCAGTTTGGCAGGGTCTAGCACTGAAGCTTTCTTT.

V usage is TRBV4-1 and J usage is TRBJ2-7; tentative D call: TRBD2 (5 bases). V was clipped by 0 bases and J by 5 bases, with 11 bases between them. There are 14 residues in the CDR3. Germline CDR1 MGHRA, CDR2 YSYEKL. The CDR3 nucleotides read TGCGCCAGCAGCCAAGATGGGTTGGAGGACGAGCAGTACTTC. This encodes CASSQDGLEDEQYF.

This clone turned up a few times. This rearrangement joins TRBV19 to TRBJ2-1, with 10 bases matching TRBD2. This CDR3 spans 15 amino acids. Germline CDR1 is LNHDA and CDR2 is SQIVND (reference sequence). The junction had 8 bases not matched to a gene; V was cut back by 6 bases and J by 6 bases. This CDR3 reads CASSLTSGTLNEQFF. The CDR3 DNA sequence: TGTGCCAGTAGCCTCACTAGCGGGACCCTCAATGAGCAGTTCTTC.

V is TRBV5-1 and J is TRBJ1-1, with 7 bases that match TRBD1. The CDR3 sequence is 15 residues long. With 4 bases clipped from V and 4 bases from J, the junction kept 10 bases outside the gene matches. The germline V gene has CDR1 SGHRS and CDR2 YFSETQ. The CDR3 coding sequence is TGCGCCAGCAGCGGAAAGACAGGGTTGGGCACTGAAGCTTTCTTT. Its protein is CASSGKTGLGTEAFF.

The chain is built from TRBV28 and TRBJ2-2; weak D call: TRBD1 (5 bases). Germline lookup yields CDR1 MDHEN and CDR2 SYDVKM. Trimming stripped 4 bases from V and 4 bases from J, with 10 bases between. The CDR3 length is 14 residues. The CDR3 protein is CASSSSRVTGELFF. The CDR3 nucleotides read TGTGCCAGCAGTTCATCCAGGGTCACCGGGGAGCTGTTTTTT.